This T cell receptor beta chain derives from a study of blood T cell repertoires in COVID-19. Profiling relied on immunoSEQ multiplex PCR, and the TCRdb table lists in-frame clones only, not all of them. Counted here are approximately 150,000 clones, more than 70% occurring once; the ten biggest clones make up over 8%. The V gene's germline CDR1 is KGHSH and CDR2 LQKENI. Deletions cut 8 bases from V and 4 bases from J, with 24 bases between. This CDR3 has 16 residues. The origin of this receptor is a woman aged 60-70 years with acute or convalescent COVID-19. Sequencing input: peripheral blood. This chain connects TRBV18 to TRBJ2-7; a weak D match, TRBD2 (5 bases). The CDR3 protein is CASALAAGRSAYEQYF. As DNA, the CDR3 is TGTGCCAGCGCGCTCGCGGCGGGTCGTTCGGCTTACGAGCAGTACTTC.